This T cell receptor beta chain was recovered during a study of blood T cells in healthy people across ages. At least ten counts were recorded for this clonotype. The antigen remains undetermined. Broader study findings: Among T cells, TCR beta diversity per million cells dropped roughly linearly as age rose. Naive CD4+ cell counts and diversity both ran higher in long-lived than in aged donors.

The use of a sample-barcoded 5' primer and a J-beta primer mix characterized a second PCR of roughly 6 to 11 cycles. There were at least 3 million CDR3-containing paired-end reads obtained from each sample. One entry per CDR3 protein results from TCRdb running MiXCR on the 5' RACE reads. Seen here are some 790,000 distinct CDR3 sequences, around 26% observed once, and the top ten hold around 15%. Germline CDR1 reads DFQATT; CDR2 reads SNEGSKA (reference sequence). The J segment lost 7 bases and the V segment lost 5 bases, leaving 9 bases of the junction unmatched. The CDR3 is made up of 13 amino acids.

The source material was blood. The source of this sequence is an elderly woman in good health. The V call is TRBV20-1, the J call TRBJ2-7; 9 bases are shared with TRBD1. The DNA of the CDR3 is TGCAGTGCTGAAAAACAGGGGGCGGAAGAGCAGTACTTC. Its protein product is CSAEKQGAEEQYF.